These 22 T cell receptor beta chains came from one sample sequenced in a study of cytomegalovirus exposure and HLA in healthy donors. The PCR made use of 60 Vbeta and 13 Jbeta primers. The protocol was immunoSEQ multiplex PCR, while the TCRdb copy is restricted to in-frame clones and leaves out a portion. The sample lists about 110,000 clones; 78% were seen once. Sequencing was done on a sample of PBMCs. The receptors derive from a male donor in good health and CMV-seronegative.

The V call is TRBV28, the J call TRBJ2-7; the match to TRBD1 covers 7 bases. The CDR3 extends over 15 amino acids. The J segment lost 2 bases and the V segment lost 2 bases, leaving 6 bases of the junction unmatched. Germline-derived CDR1 and CDR2 are MDHEN and SYDVKM. The CDR3 loop reads CASSLGQARTYEQYF. The CDR3 DNA follows: TGTGCCAGCAGTTTAGGACAGGCTAGAACCTACGAGCAGTACTTC.

The DNA for the CDR3 is TGTGCCAGCAGTTCCGGGACTTCGAATGAGCAGTTCTTC. Amino acid sequence: CASSSGTSNEQFF. The rearrangement joins TRBV6-5 to TRBJ2-1; possible D gene TRBD2, 6 bases. The germline V and J ends were trimmed by 4 bases and 7 bases, with 11 bases remaining between them. The germline V gene has CDR1 MNHEY and CDR2 SVGAGI. There are 13 residues in the CDR3.

The chain has TRBV4-1 and TRBJ2-3; D is uncertain. In germline, CDR1 is MGHRA, CDR2 YSYEKL. The CDR3 loop spans 13 amino acids. Trimming took off 2 bases at V and 4 bases at J, with 7 bases between the two ends. The chain's CDR3 is CASSQPGSDTQYF. The CDR3 DNA is TGCGCCAGCAGCCAACCCGGGTCAGATACGCAGTATTTT.

V usage is TRBV29-1 and J usage is TRBJ1-5; possible D gene TRBD1, 6 bases. CDR1 is SQVTM and CDR2 is ANQGSEA in the germline V gene. V was clipped by 7 bases and J by 3 bases, with 13 bases between them. This CDR3 region has 13 residues. The CDR3 DNA reads TGCAGCGCCGGGGCAGGGGCCAATCAGCCCCAGCATTTT. Amino acid sequence: CSAGAGANQPQHF.

The genes are TRBV6-6 and TRBJ2-7, with D perhaps matching TRBD1 (5 bases). V lost 6 bases to trimming and J lost 2 bases, with 14 bases between them. The CDR3 sequence is 14 residues long. Germline V gene sequence: CDR1 MNHNY, CDR2 SVGAGI (reference sequence). The CDR3 bases are TGTGCCAGCAGCCCTCCAGGGAAAGCCTACGAGCAGTACTTC. It yields the protein CASSPPGKAYEQYF.

The chain has TRBV5-4 and TRBJ2-2; D may be TRBD2 (6 bases). V dropped 0 bases and J dropped 5 bases, with 8 bases sitting between them. CDR1 and CDR2 from the germline V gene are SGHNT and YYREEE (reference sequence). There are 14 residues in the CDR3. CDR3 protein: CASSLVGGTGELFF. The CDR3 DNA sequence: TGTGCCAGCAGCTTGGTGGGGGGAACCGGGGAGCTGTTTTTT.

In DNA, the CDR3 is TGTGCCAGCACTGCGGCGGGAGGGTCAGATACGCAGTATTTT. Protein sequence: CASTAAGGSDTQYF. The rearrangement uses TRBV5-4 and TRBJ2-3; 9 positions agree with TRBD2. V trimming: 6 bases; J trimming: 4 bases; junction bases outside the gene matches: 6. Per the germline V gene, CDR1 is SGHNT and CDR2 is YYREEE (reference sequence). This CDR3 is 14 amino acids long.

V gene TRBV29-1 combines with J gene TRBJ2-1; 8 bases map to TRBD2. Germline-derived CDR1 and CDR2 are SQVTM and ANQGSEA. The CDR3 is made up of 16 amino acids. After removal of 4 bases from V and 0 bases from J, the junction contained 8 bases not matched to a gene. The CDR3 region is CSVVVAGGYSYNEQFF. The CDR3 DNA follows: TGCAGCGTTGTAGTGGCGGGAGGTTACTCCTACAATGAGCAGTTCTTC.

The J gene is TRBJ1-5, the V gene TRBV19; the match to TRBD1 covers 8 bases. Germline CDR1 is LNHDA and CDR2 is SQIVND (reference sequence). The V segment lost 4 bases and the J segment 6 bases; nucleotides outside the gene matches: 8. This CDR3 is 15 amino acids long. CDR3 residues: CASSTGGGVLQPQHF. The CDR3 DNA reads as TGTGCCAGTAGTACAGGGGGCGGCGTTCTTCAGCCCCAGCATTTT. Looking up the rest from reference TRBV19 and TRBJ1-5 gives the full variable domain: DGGITQSPKYLFRKEGQNVTLSCEQNLNHDAMYWYRQDPGQGLRLIYYSQIVNDFQKGDIAEGYSVSREKKESFPLTVTSAQKNPTAFYLCASSTGGGVLQPQHFGDGTRLSIL.

The V gene is TRBV7-2, the J gene TRBJ2-7; D is possibly TRBD2 (6 bases). Per germline, CDR1 SGHTA and CDR2 FQGNSA. The CDR3 sequence is 16 residues long. The V and J ends lost 1 base and 7 bases respectively, with 20 bases between them. The CDR3 DNA reads as TGTGCCAGCAGCTTAGTGGTTAGCGGACCCTTGGGAGAGCAGTACTTC. It specifies CASSLVVSGPLGEQYF. The whole variable domain, remainder taken from reference TRBV7-2 and TRBJ2-7, is GAGVSQSPSNKVTEKGKDVELRCDPISGHTALYWYRQSLGQGLEFLIYFQGNSAPDKSGLPSDRFSAERTGGSVSTLTIQRTQQEDSAVYLCASSLVVSGPLGEQYFGPGTRLTVT.

This clone was seen only once. The rearrangement links TRBV6-1 to TRBJ1-2; TRBD1 agrees at 7 bases. This CDR3 spans 15 amino acids. The germline CDR1 and CDR2 sequences are MNHNS and SASEGT. V shed 5 bases, J shed 4 bases, and the junction held 10 bases outside the gene matches. The CDR3 loop reads CASSPQTGPTYGYTF. CDR3 bases: TGTGCCAGCAGTCCCCAGACAGGGCCGACCTATGGCTACACCTTC.

CDR3 nucleotides: TGCGCCAGCAGCCAAGAAGACAGGGACGGCGCTGAAGCTTTCTTT. Its translation: CASSQEDRDGAEAFF. This chain links TRBV4-1 with TRBJ1-1, with 7 bases fitting TRBD1. CDR3 size: 15 residues. Trimming removed 0 bases from V and 6 bases from J; junction bases left unmatched: 7. The V gene's germline CDR1 is MGHRA and CDR2 YSYEKL.

The CDR3 spells CASSQGIDGYTF. The CDR3 nucleotides read TGCGCCAGCAGCCAGGGTATAGATGGCTACACCTTC. The genes are TRBV5-1 and TRBJ1-2; maybe TRBD1 (5 bases). With 4 bases removed from V and 6 bases from J, the gap between germline ends came to 10 bases. The germline V gene encodes CDR1 SGHRS and CDR2 YFSETQ. This CDR3 has 12 residues.

The chain carries TRBV9 and TRBJ2-2, with D perhaps TRBD2 (6 bases). V shed 0 bases and J shed 5 bases, with 8 bases lying between them. The germline V gene encodes CDR1 SGDLS and CDR2 YYNGEE. The CDR3 runs 14 residues. This chain's CDR3 is CASSVGGETGELFF. The CDR3 DNA follows: TGTGCCAGCAGCGTAGGCGGGGAGACCGGGGAGCTGTTTTTT.

The chain recombines TRBV19 with TRBJ2-1, with 7 bases that match TRBD2. The germline V gene has CDR1 LNHDA and CDR2 SQIVND (reference sequence). The J segment lost 3 bases and the V segment lost 6 bases, leaving 5 bases of the junction unmatched. The CDR3 covers 14 residues. The CDR3 coding sequence is TGTGCCAGTAGCCCCCGGACTAGCTACAATGAGCAGTTCTTC. This translates into CASSPRTSYNEQFF.

The J gene is TRBJ1-5, the V gene TRBV30; no definite D call. V lost 6 bases to trimming and J lost 3 bases, with 15 bases between them. The germline gives CDR1 GTSNPN, CDR2 SVGIG (reference sequence). The CDR3 runs to 14 residues. The CDR3 here is CACRRERVNQPQHF. CDR3 DNA sequence: TGTGCCTGTCGGAGGGAAAGGGTCAATCAGCCCCAGCATTTT.

This clone has a handful of counts. The V and J genes are TRBV28 and TRBJ1-4, with TRBD1 matching over 10 bases. Trimming took 8 bases from V and 0 from J; bases not matched to a gene: 3. Germline assignment: CDR1 MDHEN and CDR2 SYDVKM. The CDR3 has 15 amino acids. CDR3 region: CASRDRGATNEKLFF. The CDR3 DNA is TGTGCCAGCCGGGACAGGGGTGCAACTAATGAAAAACTGTTTTTT.

This chain uses TRBV6-6 with TRBJ2-5; TRBD1 matches 7 bases. J was trimmed by 2 bases and V by 5 bases; bases with no gene match: 5. The CDR3 is 14 amino acids. CDR1 and CDR2 from the germline V gene are MNHNY and SVGAGI (reference sequence). The CDR3 loop reads CASSHPGQQETQYF. In DNA form, the CDR3 reads TGTGCCAGCAGTCACCCGGGACAGCAAGAGACCCAGTACTTC.

This clone came up once. The rearrangement links TRBV5-6 to TRBJ1-2; 8 bases map to TRBD1. The CDR3 runs 14 residues. Losses at the gene ends were 5 bases for V and 4 bases for J; bases not matched to a gene: 7. Germline CDR1 SGHDT, CDR2 YYEEEE. CDR3 residues: CASRYAGQGYGYTF. The CDR3 nucleotides are TGTGCCAGCAGATATGCTGGACAGGGCTATGGCTACACCTTC.

V usage is TRBV30 and J usage is TRBJ2-7; D unclear. V lost 2 bases and J lost 0, with 8 bases in between. Germline assignment: CDR1 GTSNPN and CDR2 SVGIG (reference sequence). The CDR3 loop spans 13 amino acids. CDR3 DNA sequence: TGTGCCTGGAGTCCCTTTCCCTCCTACGAGCAGTACTTC. Its translation is CAWSPFPSYEQYF.

The gene calls are TRBV7-6 and TRBJ1-1; 9 nucleotides agree with TRBD1. V lost 4 bases and J lost 6; bases outside the gene matches: 12. The CDR3 has 16 residues. CDR1 SGHVS and CDR2 FNYEAQ come from the germline V gene. CDR3 bases: TGTGCCAGCAGCTCCGGACAGGGGCTAACCCCCCCTGAAGCTTTCTTT. Encoded protein: CASSSGQGLTPPEAFF.

J is TRBJ2-3 and V is TRBV7-8; D is possibly TRBD2 (5 bases). Per the germline V gene, CDR1 is SGHVS and CDR2 is FQNEAQ. The CDR3 extends over 20 amino acids. Trimming removed 3 bases at V and 4 bases at J, with 29 bases between. The CDR3 region has the DNA TGTGCCAGCAGCTTTCTGGTCCGGAGCCATGTCGCGGGCTCGCCAGATACGCAGTATTTT. It is translated as CASSFLVRSHVAGSPDTQYF.